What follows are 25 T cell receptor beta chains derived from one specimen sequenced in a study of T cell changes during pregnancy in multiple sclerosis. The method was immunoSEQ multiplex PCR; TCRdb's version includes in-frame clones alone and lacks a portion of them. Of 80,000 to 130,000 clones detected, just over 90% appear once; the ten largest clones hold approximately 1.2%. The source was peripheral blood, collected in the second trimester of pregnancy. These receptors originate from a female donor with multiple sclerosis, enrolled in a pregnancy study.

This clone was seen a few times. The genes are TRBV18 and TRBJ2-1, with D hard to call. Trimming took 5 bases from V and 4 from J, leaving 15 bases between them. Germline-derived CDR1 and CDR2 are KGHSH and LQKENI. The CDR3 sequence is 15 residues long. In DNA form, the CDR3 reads TGTGCCAGCTCATCTCGATCGACGGAGTACAATGAGCAGTTCTTC. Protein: CASSSRSTEYNEQFF.

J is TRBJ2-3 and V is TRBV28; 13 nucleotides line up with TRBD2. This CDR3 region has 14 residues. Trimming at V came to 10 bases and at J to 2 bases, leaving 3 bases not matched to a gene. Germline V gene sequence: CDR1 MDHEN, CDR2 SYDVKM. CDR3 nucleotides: TGTGCCACACTAGCGGGAGGGAACACAGATACGCAGTATTTT. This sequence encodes CATLAGGNTDTQYF.

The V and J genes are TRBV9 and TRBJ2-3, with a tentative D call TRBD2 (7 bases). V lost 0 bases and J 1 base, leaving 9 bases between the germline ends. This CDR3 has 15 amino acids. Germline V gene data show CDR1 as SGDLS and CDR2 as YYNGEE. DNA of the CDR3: TGTGCCAGCAGCGTAGAAGGGGGGGGCACAGATACGCAGTATTTT. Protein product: CASSVEGGGTDTQYF.

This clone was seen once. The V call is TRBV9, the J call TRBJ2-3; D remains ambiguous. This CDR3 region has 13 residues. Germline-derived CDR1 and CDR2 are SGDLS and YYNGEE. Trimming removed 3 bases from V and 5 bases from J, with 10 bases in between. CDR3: CASSARLRDTQYF. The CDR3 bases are TGTGCCAGCAGCGCCCGACTGAGAGATACGCAGTATTTT.

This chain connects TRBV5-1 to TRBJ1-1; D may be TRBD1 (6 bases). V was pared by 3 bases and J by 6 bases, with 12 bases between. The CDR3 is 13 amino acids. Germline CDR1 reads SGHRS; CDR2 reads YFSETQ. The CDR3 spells CASSSTGHPEAFF. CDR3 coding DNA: TGCGCCAGCAGCTCCACGGGACACCCTGAAGCTTTCTTT.

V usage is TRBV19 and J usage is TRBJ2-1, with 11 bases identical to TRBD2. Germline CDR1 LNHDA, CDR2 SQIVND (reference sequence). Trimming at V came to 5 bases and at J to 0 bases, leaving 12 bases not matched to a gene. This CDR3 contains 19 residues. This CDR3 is CASSQGTSGSKSSYNEQFF. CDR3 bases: TGTGCCAGTAGTCAAGGGACTAGCGGTTCAAAAAGCTCCTACAATGAGCAGTTCTTC.

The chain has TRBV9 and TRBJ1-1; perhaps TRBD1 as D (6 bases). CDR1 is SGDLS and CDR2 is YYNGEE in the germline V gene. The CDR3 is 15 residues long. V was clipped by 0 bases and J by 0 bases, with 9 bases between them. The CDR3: CASSVEKGVNTEAFF. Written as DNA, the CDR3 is TGTGCCAGCAGCGTAGAAAAGGGGGTGAACACTGAAGCTTTCTTT.

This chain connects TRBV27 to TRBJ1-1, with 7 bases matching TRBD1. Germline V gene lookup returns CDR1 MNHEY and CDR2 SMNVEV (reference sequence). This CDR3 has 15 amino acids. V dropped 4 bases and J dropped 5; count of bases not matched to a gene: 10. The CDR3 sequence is CASSSKGAIGTEAFF. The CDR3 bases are TGTGCCAGCAGTTCGAAGGGGGCGATTGGGACTGAAGCTTTCTTT.

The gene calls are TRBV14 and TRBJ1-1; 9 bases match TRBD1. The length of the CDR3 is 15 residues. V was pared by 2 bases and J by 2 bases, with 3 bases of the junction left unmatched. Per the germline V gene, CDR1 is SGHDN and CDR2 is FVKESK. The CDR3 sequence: CASSQNRGQNTEAFF. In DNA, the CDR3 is TGTGCCAGCAGCCAAAACAGGGGGCAAAACACTGAAGCTTTCTTT. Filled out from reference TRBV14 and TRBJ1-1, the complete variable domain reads EAGVTQFPSHSVIEKGQTVTLRCDPISGHDNLYWYRRVMGKEIKFLLHFVKESKQDESGMPNNRFLAERTGGTYSTLKVQPAELEDSGVYFCASSQNRGQNTEAFFGQGTRLTVV.

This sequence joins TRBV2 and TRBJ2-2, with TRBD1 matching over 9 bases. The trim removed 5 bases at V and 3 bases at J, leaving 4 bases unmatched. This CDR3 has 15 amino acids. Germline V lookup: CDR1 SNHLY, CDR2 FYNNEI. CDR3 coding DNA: TGTGCCAGCAGTCGACAGGGGGTTCACACCGGGGAGCTGTTTTTT. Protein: CASSRQGVHTGELFF.

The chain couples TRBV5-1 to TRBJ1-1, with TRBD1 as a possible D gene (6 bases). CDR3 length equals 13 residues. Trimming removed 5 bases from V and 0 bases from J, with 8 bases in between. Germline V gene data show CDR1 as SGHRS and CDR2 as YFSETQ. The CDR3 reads CASRRGMNTEAFF. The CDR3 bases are TGCGCCAGCAGAAGGGGGATGAACACTGAAGCTTTCTTT.

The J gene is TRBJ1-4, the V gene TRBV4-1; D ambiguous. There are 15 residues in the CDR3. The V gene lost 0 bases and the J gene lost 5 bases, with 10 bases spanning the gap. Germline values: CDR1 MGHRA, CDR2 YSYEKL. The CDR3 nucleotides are TGCGCCAGCAGCCAAGATCAGGCAGTAAATGAAAAACTGTTTTTT. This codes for CASSQDQAVNEKLFF.

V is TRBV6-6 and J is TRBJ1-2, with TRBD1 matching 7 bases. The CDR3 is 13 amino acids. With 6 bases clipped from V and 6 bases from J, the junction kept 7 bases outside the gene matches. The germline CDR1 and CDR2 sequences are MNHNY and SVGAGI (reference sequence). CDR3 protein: CASSLDRAHGYTF. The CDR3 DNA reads TGTGCCAGCAGCTTAGACAGGGCGCATGGCTACACCTTC.

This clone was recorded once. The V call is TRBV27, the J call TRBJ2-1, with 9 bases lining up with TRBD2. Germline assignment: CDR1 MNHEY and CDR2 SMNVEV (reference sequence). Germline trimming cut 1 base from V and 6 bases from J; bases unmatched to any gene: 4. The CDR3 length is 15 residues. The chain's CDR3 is CASSLYAGGPNEQFF. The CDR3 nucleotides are TGTGCCAGCAGTTTATACGCGGGGGGGCCCAATGAGCAGTTCTTC.

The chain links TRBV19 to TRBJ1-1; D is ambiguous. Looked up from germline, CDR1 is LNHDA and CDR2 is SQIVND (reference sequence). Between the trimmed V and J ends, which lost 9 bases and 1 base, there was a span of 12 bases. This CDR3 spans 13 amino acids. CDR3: CASRETRNTEAFF. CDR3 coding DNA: TGTGCCAGCCGAGAGACAAGGAACACTGAAGCTTTCTTT.

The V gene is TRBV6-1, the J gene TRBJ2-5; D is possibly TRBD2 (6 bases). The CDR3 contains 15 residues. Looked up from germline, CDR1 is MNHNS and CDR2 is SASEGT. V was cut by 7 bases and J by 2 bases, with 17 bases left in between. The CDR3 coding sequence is TGTGCCAGCACCCAGGGACTTCGGGAACAAGAGACCCAGTACTTC. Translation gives CASTQGLREQETQYF.

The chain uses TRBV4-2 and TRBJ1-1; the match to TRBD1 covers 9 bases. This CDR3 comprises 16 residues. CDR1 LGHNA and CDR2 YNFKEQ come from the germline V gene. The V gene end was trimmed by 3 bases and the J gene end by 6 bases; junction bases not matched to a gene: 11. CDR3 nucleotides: TGTGCCAGCAGCCAGGCCGGGACAGGGTTTTTCGCTGAAGCTTTCTTT. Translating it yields CASSQAGTGFFAEAFF.

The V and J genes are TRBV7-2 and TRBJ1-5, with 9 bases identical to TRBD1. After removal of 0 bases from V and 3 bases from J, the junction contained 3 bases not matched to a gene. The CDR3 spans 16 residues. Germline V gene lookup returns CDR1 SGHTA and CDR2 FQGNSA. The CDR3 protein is CASSLAGTGHNQPQHF. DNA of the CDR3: TGTGCCAGCAGCTTAGCGGGGACAGGGCACAATCAGCCCCAGCATTTT.

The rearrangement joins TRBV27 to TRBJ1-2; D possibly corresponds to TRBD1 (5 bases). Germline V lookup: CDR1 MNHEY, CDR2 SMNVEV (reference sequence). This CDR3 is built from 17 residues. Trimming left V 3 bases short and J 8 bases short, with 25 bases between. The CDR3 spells CASSLGQTDSYFAGYTF. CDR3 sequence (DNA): TGTGCCAGCAGTTTGGGGCAGACAGATTCTTATTTCGCGGGCTACACCTTC.

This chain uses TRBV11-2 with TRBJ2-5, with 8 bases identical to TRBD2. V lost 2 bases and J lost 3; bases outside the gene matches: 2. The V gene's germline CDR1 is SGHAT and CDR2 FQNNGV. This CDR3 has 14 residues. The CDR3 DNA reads TGTGCCAGCAGCTTAAACGGGGGGGAAGAGACCCAGTACTTC. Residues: CASSLNGGEETQYF. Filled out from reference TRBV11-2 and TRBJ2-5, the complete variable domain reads EAGVAQSPRYKIIEKRQSVAFWCNPISGHATLYWYQQILGQGPKLLIQFQNNGVVDDSQLPKDRFSAERLKGVDSTLKIQPAKLEDSAVYLCASSLNGGEETQYFGPGTRLLVL.

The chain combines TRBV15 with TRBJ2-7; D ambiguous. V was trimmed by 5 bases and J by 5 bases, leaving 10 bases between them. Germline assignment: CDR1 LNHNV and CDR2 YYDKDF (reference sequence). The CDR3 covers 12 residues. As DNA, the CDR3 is TGTGCCACCAGCGACCTGGAGAACGAGCAGTACTTC. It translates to CATSDLENEQYF.

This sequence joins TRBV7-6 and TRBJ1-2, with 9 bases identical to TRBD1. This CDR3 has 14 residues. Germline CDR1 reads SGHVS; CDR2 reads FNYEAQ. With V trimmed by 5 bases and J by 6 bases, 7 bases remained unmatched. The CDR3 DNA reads TGTGCCAGCAGCCTAACAGGGGGCGTGAATGGCTACACCTTC. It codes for CASSLTGGVNGYTF. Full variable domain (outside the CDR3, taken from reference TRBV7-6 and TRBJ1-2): GAGVSQSPRYKVTKRGQDVALRCDPISGHVSLYWYRQALGQGPEFLTYFNYEAQQDKSGLPNDRFSAERPEGSISTLTIQRTEQRDSAMYRCASSLTGGVNGYTFGSGTRLTVV.

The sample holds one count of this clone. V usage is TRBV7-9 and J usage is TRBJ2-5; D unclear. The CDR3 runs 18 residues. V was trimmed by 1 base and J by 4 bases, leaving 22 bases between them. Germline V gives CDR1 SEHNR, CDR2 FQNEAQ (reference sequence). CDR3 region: CASSLGQVYSPRRETQYF. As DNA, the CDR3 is TGTGCCAGCAGCTTAGGCCAAGTTTATAGTCCTAGACGAGAGACCCAGTACTTC.

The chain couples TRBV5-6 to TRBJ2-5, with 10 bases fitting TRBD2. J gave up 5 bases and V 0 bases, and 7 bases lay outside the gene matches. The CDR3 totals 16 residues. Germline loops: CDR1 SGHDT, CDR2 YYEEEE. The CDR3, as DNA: TGTGCCAGCAGCTTGGAGCGGGAGGGCCTGGGGGAGACCCAGTACTTC. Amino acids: CASSLEREGLGETQYF.

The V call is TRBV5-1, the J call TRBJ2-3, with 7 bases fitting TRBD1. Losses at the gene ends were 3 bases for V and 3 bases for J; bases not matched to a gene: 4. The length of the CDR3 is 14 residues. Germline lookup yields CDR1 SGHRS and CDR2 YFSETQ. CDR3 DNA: TGCGCCAGCAGCTCGACAGGGACAACAGATACGCAGTATTTT. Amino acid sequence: CASSSTGTTDTQYF.